This T cell receptor beta chain stems from a study of cytotoxic CD8 clonotypes in ibrutinib-treated CLL. The CDR3 length is 16 residues. The V end lost 2 bases, the J end lost 0 bases, and 11 bases lay between the germline ends. Per germline, CDR1 PRHDT and CDR2 FYEKMQ (reference sequence). Only in-frame clones appear in the TCRdb table, and some are missing; sequencing was by immunoSEQ multiplex PCR. The sample consists of 150,000 or so clones, 70% to 90% of them appearing once. The sequenced sample was PBMCs, obtained after 36 months of ibrutinib treatment. This receptor was identified in a human donor with chronic lymphocytic leukemia. This chain links TRBV13 with TRBJ2-1; D perhaps matches TRBD1 (5 bases). The CDR3 nucleotides read TGTGCCAGCAGCTTAATATCAGGGTTCTCCTACAATGAGCAGTTCTTC. It specifies CASSLISGFSYNEQFF.